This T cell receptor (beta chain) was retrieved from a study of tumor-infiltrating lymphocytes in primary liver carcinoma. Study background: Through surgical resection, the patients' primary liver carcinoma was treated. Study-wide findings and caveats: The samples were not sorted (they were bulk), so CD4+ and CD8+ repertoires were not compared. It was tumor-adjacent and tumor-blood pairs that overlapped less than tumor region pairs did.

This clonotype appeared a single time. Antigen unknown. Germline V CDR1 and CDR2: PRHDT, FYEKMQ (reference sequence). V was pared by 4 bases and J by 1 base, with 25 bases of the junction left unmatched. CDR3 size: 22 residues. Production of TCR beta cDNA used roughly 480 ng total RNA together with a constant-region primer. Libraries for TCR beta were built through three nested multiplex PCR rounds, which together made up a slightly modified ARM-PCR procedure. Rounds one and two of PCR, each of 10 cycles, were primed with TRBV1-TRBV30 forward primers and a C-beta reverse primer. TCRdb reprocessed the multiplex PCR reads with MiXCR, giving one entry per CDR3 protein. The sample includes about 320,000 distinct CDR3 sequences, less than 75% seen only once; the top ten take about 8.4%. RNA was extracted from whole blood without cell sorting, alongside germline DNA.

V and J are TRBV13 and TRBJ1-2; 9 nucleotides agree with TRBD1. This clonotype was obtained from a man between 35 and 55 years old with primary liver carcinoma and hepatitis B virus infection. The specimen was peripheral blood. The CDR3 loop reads CASSSLILTGGLQPIDNYGYTF. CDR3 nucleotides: TGTGCCAGCAGCTCCCTAATACTAACAGGGGGCCTTCAGCCCATAGATAACTATGGCTACACCTTC.